This is a list of T cell receptor beta chains from one sample in a study of blood T cell repertoires in COVID-19. TCRdb's table, derived via immunoSEQ multiplex PCR, lists solely in-frame clones and lacks some. This sample has 33,000 or so clones, with about 92% found just once. Sample: peripheral blood. The source of these receptors is a man between 65 and 85 years old with active or convalescent COVID-19. Both conserved end residues are part of each CDR3. The order of the fields is D gene, clone size, V gene, J gene, CDR3 DNA, CDR3 protein. The D gene is left open where the match is weak. Clone size, where shown, is once, few, many, or a class for clones that have expanded.

d_call: NA
clone_size: NA
v_call: TRBV18
j_call: TRBJ2-3
cdr3_nt: TGTGCCAGCTCACCAGTAGAAACCGTCCTCTCGGAGGATACGCAGTATTTT
cdr3_aa: CASSPVETVLSEDTQYF

d_call: TRBD1
clone_size: NA
v_call: TRBV10-3
j_call: TRBJ1-1
cdr3_nt: TGTGCCACGAACAGGGGGCTTGGGACTGAAGCTTTCTTT
cdr3_aa: CATNRGLGTEAFF

d_call: TRBD2
clone_size: NA
v_call: TRBV5-6
j_call: TRBJ2-1
cdr3_nt: TGTGCCAGCAGCGCAGGACTAGTTTCCTACAATGAGCAGTTCTTC
cdr3_aa: CASSAGLVSYNEQFF

d_call: NA
clone_size: NA
v_call: TRBV5-1
j_call: TRBJ1-1
cdr3_nt: TGCGCCAGCAGCTTGGATGGACACCAGTCTGAAGCTTTCTTT
cdr3_aa: CASSLDGHQSEAFF

d_call: NA
clone_size: NA
v_call: TRBV21-1
j_call: TRBJ2-1
cdr3_nt: TGTGCCAGCAGCAACCCCCTGTTTCCTTCCTACAATGAGCAGTTCTTC
cdr3_aa: CASSNPLFPSYNEQFF

d_call: NA
clone_size: NA
v_call: TRBV5-1
j_call: TRBJ2-1
cdr3_nt: TGCGCCAGCAGCTTGGGCCGGACACATACCTACAATGAGCAGTTCTTC
cdr3_aa: CASSLGRTHTYNEQFF

d_call: TRBD1
clone_size: NA
v_call: TRBV5-1
j_call: TRBJ1-2
cdr3_nt: TGCGCCAGCAGCTTGTCGGCAGGGGGCCGGTCCGACTATGGCTACACCTTC
cdr3_aa: CASSLSAGGRSDYGYTF

d_call: NA
clone_size: NA
v_call: TRBV7-2
j_call: TRBJ1-2
cdr3_nt: TGTGCCAGCAGCTTTGACAGATCCTATGGCTACACCTTC
cdr3_aa: CASSFDRSYGYTF

d_call: NA
clone_size: NA
v_call: TRBV19
j_call: TRBJ2-2
cdr3_nt: TGTGCCAGTAGTTCCGAGAGGGGGTTGGGTTACACCGGGGAGCTGTTTTTT
cdr3_aa: CASSSERGLGYTGELFF

d_call: TRBD1
clone_size: NA
v_call: TRBV11-2
j_call: TRBJ1-2
cdr3_nt: TGTGCCAGCAGCCACCTCGGGGGCAGGGGGCCCGGTGGCTACACCTTC
cdr3_aa: CASSHLGGRGPGGYTF

d_call: TRBD1
clone_size: NA
v_call: TRBV5-1
j_call: TRBJ2-3
cdr3_nt: TGCGCCAGCCATAACAGGGGCGATACGCAGTATTTT
cdr3_aa: CASHNRGDTQYF

d_call: NA
clone_size: few
v_call: TRBV5-5
j_call: TRBJ1-2
cdr3_nt: TGTGCCAGCAGCTTTGGACTAGGTTCTAACTATGGCTACACCTTC
cdr3_aa: CASSFGLGSNYGYTF

d_call: TRBD1
clone_size: NA
v_call: TRBV6-2/TRBV6-3
j_call: TRBJ2-5
cdr3_nt: TGTGCCAGCAGCGCCCGGGACAGCTACCGGGAGACCCAGTACTTC
cdr3_aa: CASSARDSYRETQYF

d_call: NA
clone_size: NA
v_call: TRBV7-3
j_call: TRBJ2-1
cdr3_nt: TGTGCCAGCAGCTCCCGGGGGGCGGATGAGCAGTTCTTC
cdr3_aa: CASSSRGADEQFF

d_call: NA
clone_size: NA
v_call: TRBV2
j_call: TRBJ1-4
cdr3_nt: TGTGCCAGCAGCTTCTCGACAGCAACTAATGAAAAACTGTTTTTT
cdr3_aa: CASSFSTATNEKLFF

d_call: NA
clone_size: NA
v_call: TRBV10-3
j_call: TRBJ1-4
cdr3_nt: TGTGCCATCAGGGCGGGACCTAATGAAAAACTGTTTTTT
cdr3_aa: CAIRAGPNEKLFF

d_call: NA
clone_size: NA
v_call: TRBV7-9
j_call: TRBJ2-5
cdr3_nt: TGTGCCAGCAGCTTACACGTCGGGAAAGAGACCCAGTACTTC
cdr3_aa: CASSLHVGKETQYF

d_call: TRBD1
clone_size: once
v_call: TRBV4-2
j_call: TRBJ1-1
cdr3_nt: TGTGCCAGCAGCCAAGATGGGCCAGGGGGTGAAGCTTTCTTT
cdr3_aa: CASSQDGPGGEAFF

d_call: TRBD1
clone_size: NA
v_call: TRBV6-2/TRBV6-3
j_call: TRBJ2-3
cdr3_nt: TGTGCCAGCAGTTCGGACCACAGGGGAAGCGATACGCAGTATTTT
cdr3_aa: CASSSDHRGSDTQYF

d_call: NA
clone_size: NA
v_call: TRBV25-1
j_call: TRBJ1-1
cdr3_nt: TGTGCCAGCCGCAGGGAGGTGACTGAAGCTTTCTTT
cdr3_aa: CASRREVTEAFF

d_call: TRBD2
clone_size: NA
v_call: TRBV6-2/TRBV6-3
j_call: TRBJ2-1
cdr3_nt: TGTGCCAGCAGTCCCCGAACTAGCGAAGGGCAGTTCTTC
cdr3_aa: CASSPRTSEGQFF

d_call: NA
clone_size: once
v_call: TRBV7-9
j_call: TRBJ1-1
cdr3_nt: TGTGCCAGCAGCCCAAAGGGTCCAGGGGTAGAAACTGAAGCTTTCTTT
cdr3_aa: CASSPKGPGVETEAFF

d_call: TRBD2
clone_size: NA
v_call: TRBV5-1
j_call: TRBJ2-3
cdr3_nt: TGCGCCAGCAGCCCGCTGCGGGGGGATGGAAGCACAGATACGCAGTATTTT
cdr3_aa: CASSPLRGDGSTDTQYF

d_call: TRBD2
clone_size: NA
v_call: TRBV11-3
j_call: TRBJ2-2
cdr3_nt: TGTGCCAGCAGCATCGGCGGGAGCGGGAGCGGGGAGCTGTTTTTT
cdr3_aa: CASSIGGSGSGELFF

d_call: TRBD2
clone_size: NA
v_call: TRBV7-3
j_call: TRBJ2-2
cdr3_nt: TGTGCCAGCAGCTTATGGGCTAGCGGGAGCGGTGGGGACACCGGGGAGCTGTTTTTT
cdr3_aa: CASSLWASGSGGDTGELFF

d_call: TRBD1
clone_size: NA
v_call: TRBV29-1
j_call: TRBJ1-1
cdr3_nt: TGCAGCGTAGTATACAGGGGGCGGAACACTGAAGCTTTCTTT
cdr3_aa: CSVVYRGRNTEAFF

d_call: NA
clone_size: few
v_call: TRBV19
j_call: TRBJ1-3
cdr3_nt: TGTGCCAGTAGTGTGACAGGAAGCTCTGGAAACACCATATATTTT
cdr3_aa: CASSVTGSSGNTIYF

d_call: TRBD2
clone_size: once
v_call: TRBV6-4
j_call: TRBJ2-7
cdr3_nt: TGTGCCACCTACCCTAGCGGGGGAACGAGGCAGTACTTC
cdr3_aa: CATYPSGGTRQYF

d_call: TRBD2
clone_size: NA
v_call: TRBV29-1
j_call: TRBJ2-7
cdr3_nt: TGCAGCGTTGGTAGCGGGGCCCTATACGAGCAGTACTTC
cdr3_aa: CSVGSGALYEQYF